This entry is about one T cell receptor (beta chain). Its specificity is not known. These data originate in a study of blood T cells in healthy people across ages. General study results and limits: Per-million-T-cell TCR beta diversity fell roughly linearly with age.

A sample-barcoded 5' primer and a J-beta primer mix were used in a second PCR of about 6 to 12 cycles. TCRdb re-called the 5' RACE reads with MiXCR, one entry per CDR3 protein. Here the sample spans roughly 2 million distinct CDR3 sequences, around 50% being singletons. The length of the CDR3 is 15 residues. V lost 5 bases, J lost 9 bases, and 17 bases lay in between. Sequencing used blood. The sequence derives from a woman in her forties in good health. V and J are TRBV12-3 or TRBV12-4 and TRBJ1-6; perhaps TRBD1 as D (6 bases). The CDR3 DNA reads TGTGCCAGCAGTCCCCTACAGGGCTGGAGTTCACCCCTCCACTTT. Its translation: CASSPLQGWSSPLHF.